A single T cell receptor beta chain is shown here with its context. Germline CDR1 and CDR2: LNHDA and SQIVND (reference sequence). This CDR3 spans 15 amino acids. The V segment lost 5 bases and the J segment 5 bases; nucleotides outside the gene matches: 11. The data derive from a study of cytotoxic CD8 clonotypes in ibrutinib-treated CLL. The wider study: Of the patients, some eleven were relapsed/refractory, roughly 16 treatment-naive and roughly 17 IGHV unmutated.

TCRdb's table, derived via immunoSEQ multiplex PCR, lists solely in-frame clones and lacks some. The sample lists approximately 320,000 clones, under 70% occurring once. This rearrangement joins TRBV19 to TRBJ2-7; TRBD2 agrees at 8 bases. The sample consisted of PBMCs, taken after 36 months of ibrutinib treatment. The TCR was taken from a human donor with chronic lymphocytic leukemia. CDR3 coding DNA: TGTGCCAGTAGTCCGGGCGGGGGGCGCTTCCACGAGCAGTACTTC. Its protein is CASSPGGGRFHEQYF.